This TCR beta chain emerged from a study of OX40 agonist ivuxolimab in advanced cancers. The overall study: Dose-escalation cases comprised hepatocellular carcinoma, melanoma, renal cell or head and neck cancer. Patients were 65% to 85% male with ages roughly 23 to 79, mean about 65. Study conclusions and caveats: The work left the antigen specificity of expanded peripheral T cells undetermined. Among the least clonally expanded were partial responders at 0.1-3.0 mg/kg.

Concerning this clone: The antigen is undetermined.

V lost 3 bases and J lost 3, with 14 bases in between. Germline V gives CDR1 KGHSH, CDR2 LQKENI. The CDR3 is made up of 16 amino acids. Measured with immunoSEQ multiplex PCR; TCRdb has only the in-frame clones, and not every one. The table includes around 56,000 clones, around 90% detected once. The TCR originated in an adult with an advanced solid tumor such as melanoma, head and neck, liver or kidney cancer. Sequences were derived from CD4+ or CD8+ T cells sorted from blood, sampled in a trial of the OX40 agonist ivuxolimab. The genes are TRBV18 and TRBJ2-2; D might be TRBD1 (6 bases). In nucleotides, the CDR3 is TGTGCCAGCTCACCTGTTGTGGACAGTTACACCGGGGAGCTGTTTTTT. This translates into CASSPVVDSYTGELFF.